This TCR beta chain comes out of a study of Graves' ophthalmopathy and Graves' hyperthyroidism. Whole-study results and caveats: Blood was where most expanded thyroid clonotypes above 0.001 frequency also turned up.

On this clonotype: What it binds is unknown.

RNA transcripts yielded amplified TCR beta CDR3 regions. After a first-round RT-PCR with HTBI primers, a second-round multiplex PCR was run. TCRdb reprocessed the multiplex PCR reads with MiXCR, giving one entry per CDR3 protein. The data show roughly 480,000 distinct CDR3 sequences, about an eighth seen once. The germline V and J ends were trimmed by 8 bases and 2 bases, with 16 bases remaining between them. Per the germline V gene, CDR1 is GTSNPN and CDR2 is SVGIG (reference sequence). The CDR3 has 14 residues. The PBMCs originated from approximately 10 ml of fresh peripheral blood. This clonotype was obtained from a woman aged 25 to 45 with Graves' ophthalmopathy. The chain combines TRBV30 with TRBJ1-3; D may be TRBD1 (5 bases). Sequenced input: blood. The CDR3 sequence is CARRDVSAGNTIYF. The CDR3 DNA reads TGTGCCAGACGGGACGTCTCGGCTGGAAACACCATATATTTT.